This TCR beta chain was found in a study of blood T cells in healthy people across ages. Study-wide findings and caveats: Older age coincided with a roughly linear decline in TCR beta diversity per million T cells.

Combining a sample-barcoded 5' primer with a J-beta primer mix, a second PCR ran for 7 to 11 cycles. MiXCR was run by TCRdb on the 5' RACE reads, yielding one entry per CDR3 protein. The table includes 1,300,000 or so distinct CDR3 sequences, approximately 59% detected once. Trimming left V 1 base short and J 7 bases short, with 7 bases between. Germline loops: CDR1 SGHDN, CDR2 FVKESK. This CDR3 is 12 amino acids long. Concerning this clonotype: Its antigen is not known.

The source material was blood. This TCR was recovered from a man between 18 and 35 years old in good health. J is TRBJ1-2 and V is TRBV14; D ambiguous. CDR3 coding DNA: TGTGCCAGCAGCCAAGCCCCCGGTGGCTACACCTTC. Amino acids: CASSQAPGGYTF.